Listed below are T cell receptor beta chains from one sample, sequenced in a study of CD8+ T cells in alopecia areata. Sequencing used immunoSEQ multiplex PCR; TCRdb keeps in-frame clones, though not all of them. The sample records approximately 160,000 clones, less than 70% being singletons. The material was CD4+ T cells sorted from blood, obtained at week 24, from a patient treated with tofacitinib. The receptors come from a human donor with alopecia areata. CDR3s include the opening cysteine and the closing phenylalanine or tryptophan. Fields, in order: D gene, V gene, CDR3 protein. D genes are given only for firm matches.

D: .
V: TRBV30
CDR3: CAWSGETQYF

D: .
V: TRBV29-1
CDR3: CSVEDTQNTEAFF

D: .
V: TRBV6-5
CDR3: CASRYGTMNTEAFF

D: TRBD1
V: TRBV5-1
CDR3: CASSNRGQGGNSPLHF

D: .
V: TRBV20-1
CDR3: CSTGKETQYF

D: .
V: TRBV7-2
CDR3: CASSLAVALSTGELFF

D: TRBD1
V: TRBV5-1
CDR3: CASCSGTGMNTEAFF

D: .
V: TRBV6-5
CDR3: CASRGRGSGPGEAFF

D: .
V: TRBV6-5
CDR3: CASSLDGYNSPLHF

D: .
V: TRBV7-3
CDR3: CASSLGGGYGETQYF

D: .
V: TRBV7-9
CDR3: CASSLGMGNSPLHF

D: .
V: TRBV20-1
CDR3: CSARVNYGYTF

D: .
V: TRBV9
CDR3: CASSVEEANYGYTF

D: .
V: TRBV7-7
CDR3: CASSLFGTKGDTQYF

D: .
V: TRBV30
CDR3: CAWSTPGRKLKYF

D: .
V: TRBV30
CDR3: CAWTLLSHEAFF

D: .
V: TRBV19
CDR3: CASSIFGNSYNEQFF

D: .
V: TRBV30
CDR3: CAWSLGLNQPQHF

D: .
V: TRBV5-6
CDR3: CASRSPGVQETQYF

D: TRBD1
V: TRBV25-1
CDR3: CASRDRVGPEAFF

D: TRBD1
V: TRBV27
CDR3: CASSSWDRGSTGELFF

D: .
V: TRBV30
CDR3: CAWSTGHTGELFF

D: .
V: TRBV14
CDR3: CASSQDLNEEQFF

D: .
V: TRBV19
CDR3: CASRNTGRGPYGYTF

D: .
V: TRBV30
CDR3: CAWSVIGLDYGYTF

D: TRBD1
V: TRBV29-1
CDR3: CSAGTGTGGSQAYNEQFF

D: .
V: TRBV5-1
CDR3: CASSLGGNGETQYF

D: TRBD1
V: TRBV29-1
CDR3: CSVVGQGAWETQYF

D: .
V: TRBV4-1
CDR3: CASSQGQGSSYNEQFF

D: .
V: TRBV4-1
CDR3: CASSQSGGNEKLFF

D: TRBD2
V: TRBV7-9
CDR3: CASSQGSGETQYF

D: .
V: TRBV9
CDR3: CASSPGPWPETQYF

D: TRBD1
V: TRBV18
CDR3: CASSPRDRINEKLFF

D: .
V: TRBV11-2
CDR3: CASSLWAEQPQHF

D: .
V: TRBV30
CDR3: CAWSVQGTYGYTF

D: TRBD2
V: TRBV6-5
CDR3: CASSPSGGAGNEQFF

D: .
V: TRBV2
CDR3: CASLETRVTGELFF

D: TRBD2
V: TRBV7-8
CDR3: CASSNGTSGVHEQFF

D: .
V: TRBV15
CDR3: CATSSRQTGGLTEAFF

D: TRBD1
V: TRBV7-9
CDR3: CASSSRTGMGSPLHF

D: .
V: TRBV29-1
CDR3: CSVASDGGRWEAFF

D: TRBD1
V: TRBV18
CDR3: CASSPPNSQGAFATNEKLFF

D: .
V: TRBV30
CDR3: CAWNLFSSAEAFF

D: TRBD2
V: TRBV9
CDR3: CASSVRGNINEQFF

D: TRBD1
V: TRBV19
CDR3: CASSTQGANTEAFF

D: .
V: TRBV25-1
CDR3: CASSDPAANTEAFF

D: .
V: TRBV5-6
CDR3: CASTLDIDTEAFF

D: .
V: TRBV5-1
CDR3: CASSFDSNQPQHF

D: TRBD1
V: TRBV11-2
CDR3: CASRQTGQENQPQHF

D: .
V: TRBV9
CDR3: CASSVGGQVGYTF

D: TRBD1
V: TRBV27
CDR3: CASSPPGTGNSNQPQHF

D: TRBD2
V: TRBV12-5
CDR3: CASGLVRLAGEKVNIQYF

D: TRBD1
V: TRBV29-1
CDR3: CSVEGRQGTTEAFF

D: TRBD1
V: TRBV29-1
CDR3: CSVDGQGGGYTF

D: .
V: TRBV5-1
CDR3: CASKLQDWNTEAFF

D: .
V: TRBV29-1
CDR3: CSVSLWGHGYTF

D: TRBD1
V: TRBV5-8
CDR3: CAQVQGVGSVGEQYF